The 4 T cell receptor beta chains listed next were all sequenced from one sample in a study of cytomegalovirus exposure and HLA in healthy donors. Amplification used 60 Vbeta primers and 13 Jbeta primers. Data came from immunoSEQ multiplex PCR; TCRdb stores just in-frame clones and leaves some out. The sample has around 150,000 clones, 82% seen once. The sample was PBMCs. Receptor source: a man aged 50-59 years in good health and CMV-seropositive.

This clone turned up a few times. This chain connects TRBV5-1 to TRBJ1-1, with D possibly TRBD1 on 6 matching bases. With 1 base removed from V and 3 bases from J, the gap between germline ends came to 10 bases. Germline V lookup: CDR1 SGHRS, CDR2 YFSETQ. The CDR3 is 14 residues long. This CDR3 reads CASSLKAGDTEAFF. CDR3 DNA: TGCGCCAGCAGCTTGAAGGCAGGGGACACTGAAGCTTTCTTT.

The count of this clone is one. This sequence joins TRBV7-9 and TRBJ2-3; D unclear. The germline V and J ends were trimmed by 2 bases and 3 bases, with 12 bases remaining between them. CDR1 SEHNR and CDR2 FQNEAQ come from the germline V gene (reference sequence). The CDR3 contains 15 residues. In DNA, the CDR3 is TGTGCCAGCAGCTTATCCCCCGATAGAACAGATACGCAGTATTTT. This gives the protein CASSLSPDRTDTQYF. Complete variable domain (other parts from reference TRBV7-9 and TRBJ2-3): DTGVSQNPRHKITKRGQNVTFRCDPISEHNRLYWYRQTLGQGPEFLTYFQNEAQLEKSRLLSDRFSAERPKGSFSTLEIQRTEQGDSAMYLCASSLSPDRTDTQYFGPGTRLTVL.

Here the CDR3 DNA reads TGTGCCAGCAGCAGACGGGACAGCTACGAGCAGTACTTC. Encoded protein: CASSRRDSYEQYF. This chain connects TRBV7-9 to TRBJ2-7; 7 bases are shared with TRBD1. Unmatched junction bases numbered 4, after V lost 5 bases and J lost 3 bases. Germline loops: CDR1 SEHNR, CDR2 FQNEAQ (reference sequence). The CDR3 is 13 residues long.

This chain joins TRBV6-6 and TRBJ2-5; 7 nucleotides align to TRBD2. CDR3 length: 14 amino acids. Per the germline V gene, CDR1 is MNHNY and CDR2 is SVGAGI (reference sequence). V gave up 7 bases and J gave up 3 bases; unmatched junction bases: 8. The CDR3 is CASTDGTTKETQYF. CDR3 nucleotide sequence: TGTGCCAGCACCGACGGGACTACCAAAGAGACCCAGTACTTC.